These 29 T cell receptor beta chains came from one sample sequenced in a study of blood T cell repertoires in COVID-19. Clones were read by immunoSEQ multiplex PCR, and TCRdb kept only the in-frame ones, dropping some. The sample includes about 190,000 clones, 88% seen only once; the top ten take about 1.1%. The sample taken for sequencing was peripheral blood. These receptors all come from a man aged 25-45 years with acute or convalescent COVID-19.

This chain links TRBV28 with TRBJ2-1; 9 nucleotides align to TRBD2. V lost 3 bases and J lost 2; bases outside the gene matches: 5. The CDR3 is 16 amino acids. The germline gives CDR1 MDHEN, CDR2 SYDVKM. The CDR3 coding sequence is TGTGCCAGCAGTTTTAGCGGGAGACCGCCCTACAATGAGCAGTTCTTC. Its protein is CASSFSGRPPYNEQFF.

The chain is built from TRBV7-8 and TRBJ2-7; TRBD2 matches 16 bases. Unmatched junction bases numbered 3, after V lost 4 bases and J lost 6 bases. The CDR3 extends over 15 amino acids. Germline CDR1 is SGHVS and CDR2 is FQNEAQ. The chain's CDR3 is CASSSGLAGGVEQYF. The CDR3 region has the DNA TGTGCCAGCAGCTCGGGACTAGCGGGGGGGGTCGAGCAGTACTTC.

The V and J genes are TRBV6-1 and TRBJ2-2; D is possibly TRBD2 (7 bases). V lost 2 bases to trimming and J lost 4 bases, with 14 bases between them. There are 16 residues in the CDR3. From germline, CDR1 is MNHNS and CDR2 SASEGT. CDR3 sequence: CASSERGAGGTGELFF. The CDR3 DNA is TGTGCCAGCAGTGAACGGGGGGCAGGAGGCACCGGGGAGCTGTTTTTT.

The chain uses TRBV30 and TRBJ2-1; possible D gene TRBD2, 6 bases. CDR1 GTSNPN and CDR2 SVGIG come from the germline V gene (reference sequence). V lost 8 bases and J 0 bases, leaving 14 bases between the germline ends. CDR3 length: 14 amino acids. CDR3 loop: CAATWGGSYNEQFF. The CDR3 nucleotides are TGTGCCGCAACCTGGGGAGGCTCCTACAATGAGCAGTTCTTC. The variable domain in full, completed from reference TRBV30 and TRBJ2-1, reads SQTIHQWPATLVQPVGSPLSLECTVEGTSNPNLYWYRQAAGRGLQLLFYSVGIGQISSEVPQNLSASRPQDRQFILSSKKLLLSDSGFYLCAATWGGSYNEQFFGPGTRLTVL.

The gene calls are TRBV12-5 and TRBJ2-5, with a possible D match to TRBD2 (6 bases). The length of the CDR3 is 13 residues. Germline V gene lookup returns CDR1 LGHNT and CDR2 FRNRAP. With 6 bases removed from V and 5 bases from J, the gap between germline ends came to 13 bases. CDR3 DNA sequence: TGTGCTAGTGGCCAGGGTGGAGGGGAGACCCAGTACTTC. It yields the protein CASGQGGGETQYF.

The rearrangement joins TRBV5-1 to TRBJ1-1; 7 bases are a match to TRBD1. CDR1 and CDR2 from the germline V gene are SGHRS and YFSETQ. The CDR3 loop spans 14 amino acids. J was trimmed by 6 bases and V by 2 bases; bases with no gene match: 7. The DNA of the CDR3 is TGCGCCAGCAGCTTAGGACAGGCTCCGGCTGAAGCTTTCTTT. This gives the protein CASSLGQAPAEAFF.

The chain combines TRBV19 with TRBJ1-1; D uncertain. Trimming removed 7 bases at V and 5 bases at J, with 11 bases between. The CDR3 consists of 12 residues. Germline CDR1 LNHDA, CDR2 SQIVND (reference sequence). CDR3 in amino acids: CASNMGGTEAFF. For the CDR3, the DNA is TGTGCCAGTAATATGGGCGGGACTGAAGCTTTCTTT.

This chain links TRBV28 with TRBJ2-2, with 8 bases aligning to TRBD2. Germline V gene lookup returns CDR1 MDHEN and CDR2 SYDVKM. The CDR3 has 13 amino acids. Losses at the gene ends were 8 bases for V and 6 bases for J; bases not matched to a gene: 5. This CDR3 is CASGAGVAGELFF. In nucleotides, the CDR3 is TGTGCCAGCGGAGCGGGAGTAGCCGGGGAGCTGTTTTTT. Full variable domain (rest looked up from reference TRBV28 and TRBJ2-2): DVKVTQSSRYLVKRTGEKVFLECVQDMDHENMFWYRQDPGLGLRLIYFSYDVKMKEKGDIPEGYSVSREKKERFSLILESASTNQTSMYLCASGAGVAGELFFGEGSRLTVL.

With respect to this clone: This CDR3 is also generated by other DNA sequences in the sample. V is TRBV6-5 and J is TRBJ1-1, with D tentatively TRBD1 (5 bases). The CDR3 contains 13 residues. V lost 3 bases and J lost 1, with 6 bases in between. Germline V gene lookup returns CDR1 MNHEY and CDR2 SVGAGI. For the CDR3, the DNA is TGTGCCAGCAGTTATAGGGGGAACACTGAAGCTTTCTTT. It translates to CASSYRGNTEAFF.

The rearrangement joins TRBV29-1 to TRBJ1-4, with TRBD1 identical over 9 bases. The CDR3 totals 13 residues. Germline CDR1 and CDR2: SQVTM and ANQGSEA. V gave up 5 bases and J gave up 6 bases; unmatched junction bases: 4. CDR3 loop: CSVTGGADEKLFF. The CDR3, as DNA: TGCAGCGTTACAGGGGGCGCGGATGAAAAACTGTTTTTT.

The CDR3 coding sequence is TGTGCCAGCAGCTTAGGGGGGGCTAGCGGGAGCTACGAGCAGTACTTC. As protein: CASSLGGASGSYEQYF. The gene calls are TRBV3-1 (or the pseudogene TRBV3-2) and TRBJ2-7; the match to TRBD2 covers 10 bases. After removal of 5 bases from V and 3 bases from J, the junction contained 10 bases not matched to a gene. The CDR3 has 16 amino acids. Germline V CDR1 and CDR2: LGHDT, YNNKEL (reference sequence).

The J gene is TRBJ2-5, the V gene TRBV3-1 (or the pseudogene TRBV3-2); no clear D gene. Looked up from germline, CDR1 is LGHDT and CDR2 is YNNKEL (reference sequence). This CDR3 region has 11 residues. The ends were cut back, 3 bases at V and 5 bases at J, with 4 bases in the middle. CDR3: CASSHPETQYF. The DNA of the CDR3 is TGTGCCAGCAGCCATCCGGAGACCCAGTACTTC.

The CDR3 spells CASSPNLGTGWNSPLHF. As DNA, the CDR3 is TGTGCCAGCAGCCCCAACCTTGGGACAGGTTGGAATTCACCCCTCCACTTT. The chain has TRBV5-4 and TRBJ1-6; 8 bases are shared with TRBD1. The CDR3 extends over 17 amino acids. With V trimmed by 4 bases and J by 7 bases, 13 bases remained unmatched. Germline V CDR1 and CDR2: SGHNT, YYREEE (reference sequence).

The chain has TRBV5-1 and TRBJ1-2, with TRBD1 matching 11 bases. The CDR3 is made up of 16 amino acids. The V and J ends lost 2 bases and 3 bases, in that order; junction bases with no gene match: 6. The germline CDR1 and CDR2 sequences are SGHRS and YFSETQ. The CDR3 nucleotides are TGCGCCAGCAGCTTCCGGACAGGGGGCATCGACTATGGCTACACCTTC. Protein product: CASSFRTGGIDYGYTF.

Only a few counts were recorded for this clone. This chain connects TRBV6-4 to TRBJ1-1; 7 nucleotides match TRBD1. Germline trimming cut 4 bases from V and 4 bases from J; bases unmatched to any gene: 6. The germline gives CDR1 MRHNA, CDR2 SNTAGT. The CDR3 contains 14 residues. The CDR3 here is CASSVNRGVTEAFF. In DNA, the CDR3 is TGTGCCAGCAGTGTAAACAGGGGAGTCACTGAAGCTTTCTTT.

The chain joins TRBV7-9 to TRBJ1-2; D possibly corresponds to TRBD1 (6 bases). The CDR3 loop spans 14 amino acids. The V gene's germline CDR1 is SEHNR and CDR2 FQNEAQ (reference sequence). V was pared by 1 base and J by 3 bases, with 9 bases between. The CDR3 nucleotides are TGTGCCAGCAGCTTAGTCAAGGGGGACTATGGCTACACCTTC. Translation gives CASSLVKGDYGYTF. The complete variable domain, with remaining parts taken from reference TRBV7-9 and TRBJ1-2, reads DTGVSQNPRHKITKRGQNVTFRCDPISEHNRLYWYRQTLGQGPEFLTYFQNEAQLEKSRLLSDRFSAERPKGSFSTLEIQRTEQGDSAMYLCASSLVKGDYGYTFGSGTRLTVV.

The chain carries TRBV7-9 and TRBJ1-6, with D unclear. V shed 6 bases and J shed 5 bases, with 14 bases lying between them. Germline assignment: CDR1 SEHNR and CDR2 FQNEAQ (reference sequence). This CDR3 is 15 amino acids long. In DNA form, the CDR3 reads TGTGCCAGCAGTCGGGAAGTTAGGAATAATTCACCCCTCCACTTT. Translating it yields CASSREVRNNSPLHF.

This chain uses TRBV28 with TRBJ2-3, with 7 bases aligning to TRBD1. Germline assignment: CDR1 MDHEN and CDR2 SYDVKM. The CDR3 spans 17 residues. The trim removed 6 bases at V and 4 bases at J, leaving 16 bases unmatched. CDR3 coding DNA: TGTGCCAGCAGCCCCGGGCCGGGACAGCCTCTGCCAGATACGCAGTATTTT. Residues: CASSPGPGQPLPDTQYF.

In its sample, this clone was seen once. The rearrangement uses TRBV6-5 and TRBJ1-2; D remains unclear. Germline V CDR1 and CDR2: MNHEY, SVGAGI. The CDR3 runs 13 residues. V was clipped by 5 bases and J by 3 bases, with 10 bases between them. The CDR3 region has the DNA TGTGCCAGCAGTCCTCCAGTTGACTATGGCTACACCTTC. It yields the protein CASSPPVDYGYTF.

The chain uses TRBV15 and TRBJ2-1; TRBD1 matches at 7 bases. Germline V gene lookup returns CDR1 LNHNV and CDR2 YYDKDF (reference sequence). The ends lost 2 bases at V and 0 bases at J; junction bases unmatched: 7. CDR3 length equals 17 residues. The CDR3 DNA is TGTGCCACCAGCAGACACAACAGGGGATCCTCCTACAATGAGCAGTTCTTC. Translated: CATSRHNRGSSYNEQFF.

This clone has just one count. In nucleotides, the CDR3 is TGTGCCAGCGGACCATTACTTAGCGGGTCACCTAATGAGCAGTTCTTC. It codes for CASGPLLSGSPNEQFF. This chain joins TRBV27 and TRBJ2-1; 7 bases map to TRBD2. Trimming took 8 bases from V and 7 from J; bases not matched to a gene: 17. The length of the CDR3 is 16 residues. CDR1 is MNHEY, CDR2 SMNVEV, per germline (reference sequence).

The V call is TRBV18, the J call TRBJ2-7; D may be TRBD1 (6 bases). The CDR3 has 14 amino acids. Per the germline V gene, CDR1 is KGHSH and CDR2 is LQKENI. With 2 bases removed from V and 8 bases from J, the gap between germline ends came to 16 bases. The CDR3 here is CASSPGTTPTKQYF. The CDR3, as DNA: TGTGCCAGCTCACCAGGGACAACTCCTACGAAGCAGTACTTC.

V and J are TRBV28 and TRBJ1-1; TRBD1 matches at 7 bases. Germline CDR1 and CDR2: MDHEN and SYDVKM. V shed 5 bases and J 8 bases; nucleotides not matched to a gene: 14. The CDR3 totals 15 residues. Here the CDR3 reads CASSTRHGGTDEAFF. The CDR3 DNA is TGTGCCAGCAGTACACGACACGGCGGGACAGACGAAGCTTTCTTT.

This clone was observed a single time. The rearrangement uses TRBV6-5 and TRBJ1-1, with D perhaps TRBD1 (6 bases). V was clipped by 7 bases and J by 2 bases, with 14 bases between them. CDR1 and CDR2 from the germline V gene are MNHEY and SVGAGI. The CDR3 totals 14 residues. The CDR3 nucleotides read TGTGCCAGCACCCCAAGGACAGTCAACACTGAAGCTTTCTTT. It translates to CASTPRTVNTEAFF.

The rearrangement links TRBV9 to TRBJ2-5; a possible D gene is TRBD2 (5 bases). Germline values: CDR1 SGDLS, CDR2 YYNGEE. The CDR3 extends over 15 amino acids. Trimming cost V 0 bases and J 5 bases, with 14 bases left between them. The CDR3 DNA follows: TGTGCCAGCAGCGTAGTAGGGAGCCTGGGGGAGACCCAGTACTTC. This codes for CASSVVGSLGETQYF.

The chain couples TRBV11-3 to TRBJ2-1, with TRBD2 as a possible D gene (6 bases). Per the germline V gene, CDR1 is SGHNT and CDR2 is YENEEA. V was trimmed by 1 base and J by 12 bases, leaving 19 bases between them. The CDR3 extends over 15 amino acids. Here the CDR3 reads CASSLGLVDNERQFF. Here the CDR3 DNA reads TGTGCCAGCAGCTTAGGACTAGTTGACAATGAGAGGCAGTTCTTC. Drawing the rest from reference TRBV11-3 and TRBJ2-1, the complete variable domain is EAGVVQSPRYKIIEKKQPVAFWCNPISGHNTLYWYLQNLGQGPELLIRYENEEAVDDSQLPKDRFSAERLKGVDSTLKIQPAELGDSAVYLCASSLGLVDNERQFFGPGTRLTVL.

The rearrangement uses TRBV27 and TRBJ1-1; maybe TRBD1 (6 bases). The V gene lost 7 bases and the J gene lost 0 bases, with 9 bases spanning the gap. Germline CDR1 reads MNHEY; CDR2 reads SMNVEV (reference sequence). The CDR3 has 13 amino acids. CDR3 protein: CASKGQMNTEAFF. CDR3 DNA sequence: TGTGCCAGCAAAGGACAGATGAACACTGAAGCTTTCTTT.

This clone was seen once. This chain uses TRBV7-9 with TRBJ1-6; TRBD1 agrees at 7 bases. V was pared by 4 bases and J by 4 bases, with 1 base of the junction left unmatched. The germline V gene has CDR1 SEHNR and CDR2 FQNEAQ (reference sequence). The CDR3 sequence is 14 residues long. CDR3 bases: TGTGCCAGCAGCTCGGGACAGTATAATTCACCCCTCCACTTT. It specifies CASSSGQYNSPLHF. Drawing the rest from reference TRBV7-9 and TRBJ1-6, the complete variable domain is DTGVSQNPRHKITKRGQNVTFRCDPISEHNRLYWYRQTLGQGPEFLTYFQNEAQLEKSRLLSDRFSAERPKGSFSTLEIQRTEQGDSAMYLCASSSGQYNSPLHFGNGTRLTVT.

The gene calls are TRBV7-2 and TRBJ1-5, with 7 nucleotides matching TRBD1. The trim removed 2 bases at V and 6 bases at J, leaving 4 bases unmatched. The germline V gene encodes CDR1 SGHTA and CDR2 FQGNSA. The CDR3 is 14 residues long. The CDR3 spells CASSLSSGGQPQHF. DNA of the CDR3: TGTGCCAGCAGCTTAAGTTCAGGGGGTCAGCCCCAGCATTTT.